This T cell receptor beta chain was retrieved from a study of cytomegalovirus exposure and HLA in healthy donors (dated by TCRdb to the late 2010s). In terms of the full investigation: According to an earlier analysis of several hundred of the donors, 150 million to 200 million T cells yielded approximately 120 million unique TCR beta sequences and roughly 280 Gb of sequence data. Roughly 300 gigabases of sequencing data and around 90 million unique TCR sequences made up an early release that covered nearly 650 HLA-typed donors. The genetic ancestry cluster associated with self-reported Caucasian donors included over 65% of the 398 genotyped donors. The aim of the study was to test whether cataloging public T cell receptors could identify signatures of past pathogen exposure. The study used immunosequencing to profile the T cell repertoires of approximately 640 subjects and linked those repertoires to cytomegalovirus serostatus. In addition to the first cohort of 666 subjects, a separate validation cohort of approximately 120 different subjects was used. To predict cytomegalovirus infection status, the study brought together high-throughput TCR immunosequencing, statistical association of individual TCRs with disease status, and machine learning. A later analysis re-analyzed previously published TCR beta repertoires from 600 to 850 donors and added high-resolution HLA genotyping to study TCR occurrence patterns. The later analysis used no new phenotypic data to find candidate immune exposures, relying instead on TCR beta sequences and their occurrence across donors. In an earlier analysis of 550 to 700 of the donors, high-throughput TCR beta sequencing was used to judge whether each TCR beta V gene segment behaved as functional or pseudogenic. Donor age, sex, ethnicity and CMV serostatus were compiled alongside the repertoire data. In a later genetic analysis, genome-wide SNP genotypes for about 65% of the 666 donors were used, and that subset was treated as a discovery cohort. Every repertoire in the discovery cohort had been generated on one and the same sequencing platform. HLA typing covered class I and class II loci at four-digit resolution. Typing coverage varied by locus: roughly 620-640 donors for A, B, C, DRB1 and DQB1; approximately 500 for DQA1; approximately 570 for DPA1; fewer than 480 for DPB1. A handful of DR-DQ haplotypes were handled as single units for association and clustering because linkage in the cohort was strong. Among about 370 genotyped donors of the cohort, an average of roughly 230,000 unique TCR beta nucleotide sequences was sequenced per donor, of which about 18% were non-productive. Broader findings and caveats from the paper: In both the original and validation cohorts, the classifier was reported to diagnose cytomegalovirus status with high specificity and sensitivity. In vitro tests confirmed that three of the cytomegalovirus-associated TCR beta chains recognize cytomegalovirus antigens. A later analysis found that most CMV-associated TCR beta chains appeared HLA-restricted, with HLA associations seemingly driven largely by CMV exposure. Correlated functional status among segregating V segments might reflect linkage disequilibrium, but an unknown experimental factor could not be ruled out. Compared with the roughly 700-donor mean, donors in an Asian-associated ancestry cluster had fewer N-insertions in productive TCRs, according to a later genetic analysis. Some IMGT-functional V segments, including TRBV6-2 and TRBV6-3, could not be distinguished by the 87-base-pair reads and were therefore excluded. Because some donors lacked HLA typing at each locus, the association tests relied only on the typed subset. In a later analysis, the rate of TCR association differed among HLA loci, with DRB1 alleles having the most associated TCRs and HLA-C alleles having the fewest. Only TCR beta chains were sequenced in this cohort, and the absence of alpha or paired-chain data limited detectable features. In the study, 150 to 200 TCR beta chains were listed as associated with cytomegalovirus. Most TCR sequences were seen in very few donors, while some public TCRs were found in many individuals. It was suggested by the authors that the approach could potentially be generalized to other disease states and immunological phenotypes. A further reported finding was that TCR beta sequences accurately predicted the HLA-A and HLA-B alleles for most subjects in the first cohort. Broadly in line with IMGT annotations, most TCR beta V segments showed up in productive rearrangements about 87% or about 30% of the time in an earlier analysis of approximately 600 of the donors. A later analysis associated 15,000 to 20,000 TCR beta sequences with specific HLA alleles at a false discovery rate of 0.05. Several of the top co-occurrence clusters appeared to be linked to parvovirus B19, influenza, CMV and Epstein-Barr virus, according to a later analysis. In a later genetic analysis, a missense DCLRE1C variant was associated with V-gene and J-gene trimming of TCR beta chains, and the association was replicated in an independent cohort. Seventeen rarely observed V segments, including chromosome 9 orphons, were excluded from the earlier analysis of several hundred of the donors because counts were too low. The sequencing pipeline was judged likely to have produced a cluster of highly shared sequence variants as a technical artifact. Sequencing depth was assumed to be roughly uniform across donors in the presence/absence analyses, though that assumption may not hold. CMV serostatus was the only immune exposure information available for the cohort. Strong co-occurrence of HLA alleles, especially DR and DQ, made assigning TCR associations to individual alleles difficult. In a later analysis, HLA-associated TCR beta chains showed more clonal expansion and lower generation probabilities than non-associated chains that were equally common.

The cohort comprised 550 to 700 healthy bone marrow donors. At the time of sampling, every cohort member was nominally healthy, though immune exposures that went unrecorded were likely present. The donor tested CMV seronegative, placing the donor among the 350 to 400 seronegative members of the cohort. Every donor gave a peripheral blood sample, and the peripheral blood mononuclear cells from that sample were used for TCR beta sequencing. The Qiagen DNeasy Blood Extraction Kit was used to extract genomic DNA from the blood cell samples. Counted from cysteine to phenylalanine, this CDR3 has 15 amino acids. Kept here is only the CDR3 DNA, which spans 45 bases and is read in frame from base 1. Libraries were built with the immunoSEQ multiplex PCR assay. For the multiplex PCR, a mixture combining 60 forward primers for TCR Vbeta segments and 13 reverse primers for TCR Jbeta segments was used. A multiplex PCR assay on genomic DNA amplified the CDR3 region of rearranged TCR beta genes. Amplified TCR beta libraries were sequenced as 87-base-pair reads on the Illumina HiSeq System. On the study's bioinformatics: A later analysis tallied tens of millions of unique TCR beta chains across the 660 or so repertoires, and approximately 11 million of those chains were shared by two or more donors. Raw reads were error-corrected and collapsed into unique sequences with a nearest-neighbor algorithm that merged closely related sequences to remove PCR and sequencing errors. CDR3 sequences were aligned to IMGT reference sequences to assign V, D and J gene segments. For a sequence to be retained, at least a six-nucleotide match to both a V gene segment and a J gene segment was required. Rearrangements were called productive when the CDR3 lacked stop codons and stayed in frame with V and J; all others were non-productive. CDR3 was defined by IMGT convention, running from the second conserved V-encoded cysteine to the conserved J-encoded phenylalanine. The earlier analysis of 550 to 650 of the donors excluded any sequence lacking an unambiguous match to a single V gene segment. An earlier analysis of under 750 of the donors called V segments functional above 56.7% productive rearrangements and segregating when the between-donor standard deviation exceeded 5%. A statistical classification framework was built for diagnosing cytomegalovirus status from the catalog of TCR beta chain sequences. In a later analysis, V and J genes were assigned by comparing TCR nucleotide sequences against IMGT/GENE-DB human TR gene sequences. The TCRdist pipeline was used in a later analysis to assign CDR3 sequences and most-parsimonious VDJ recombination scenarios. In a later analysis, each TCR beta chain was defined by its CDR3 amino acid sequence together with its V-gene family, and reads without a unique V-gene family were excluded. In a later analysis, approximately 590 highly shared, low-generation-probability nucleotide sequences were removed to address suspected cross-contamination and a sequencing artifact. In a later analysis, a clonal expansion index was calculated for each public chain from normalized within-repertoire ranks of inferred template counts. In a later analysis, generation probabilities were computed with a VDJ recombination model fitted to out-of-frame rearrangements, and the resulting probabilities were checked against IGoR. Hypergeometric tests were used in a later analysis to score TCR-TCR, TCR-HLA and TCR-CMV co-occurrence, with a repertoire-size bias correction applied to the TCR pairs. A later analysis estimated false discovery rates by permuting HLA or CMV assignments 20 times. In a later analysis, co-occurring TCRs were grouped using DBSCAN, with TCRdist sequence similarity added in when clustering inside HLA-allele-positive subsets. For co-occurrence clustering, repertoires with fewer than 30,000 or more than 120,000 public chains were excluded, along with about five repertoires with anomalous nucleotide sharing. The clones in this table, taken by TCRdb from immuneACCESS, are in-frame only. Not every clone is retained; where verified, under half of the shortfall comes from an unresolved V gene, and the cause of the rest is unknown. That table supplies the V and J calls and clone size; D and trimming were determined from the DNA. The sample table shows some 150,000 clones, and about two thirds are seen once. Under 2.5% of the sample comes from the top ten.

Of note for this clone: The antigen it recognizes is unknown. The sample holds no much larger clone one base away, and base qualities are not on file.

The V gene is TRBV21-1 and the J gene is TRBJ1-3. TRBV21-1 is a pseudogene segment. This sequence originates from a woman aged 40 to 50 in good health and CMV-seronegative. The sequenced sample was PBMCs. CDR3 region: CASSKVSGAGNTIYF. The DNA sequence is TGTGCCAGCAGCAAAGTATCGGGGGCTGGAAACACCATATATTTT.